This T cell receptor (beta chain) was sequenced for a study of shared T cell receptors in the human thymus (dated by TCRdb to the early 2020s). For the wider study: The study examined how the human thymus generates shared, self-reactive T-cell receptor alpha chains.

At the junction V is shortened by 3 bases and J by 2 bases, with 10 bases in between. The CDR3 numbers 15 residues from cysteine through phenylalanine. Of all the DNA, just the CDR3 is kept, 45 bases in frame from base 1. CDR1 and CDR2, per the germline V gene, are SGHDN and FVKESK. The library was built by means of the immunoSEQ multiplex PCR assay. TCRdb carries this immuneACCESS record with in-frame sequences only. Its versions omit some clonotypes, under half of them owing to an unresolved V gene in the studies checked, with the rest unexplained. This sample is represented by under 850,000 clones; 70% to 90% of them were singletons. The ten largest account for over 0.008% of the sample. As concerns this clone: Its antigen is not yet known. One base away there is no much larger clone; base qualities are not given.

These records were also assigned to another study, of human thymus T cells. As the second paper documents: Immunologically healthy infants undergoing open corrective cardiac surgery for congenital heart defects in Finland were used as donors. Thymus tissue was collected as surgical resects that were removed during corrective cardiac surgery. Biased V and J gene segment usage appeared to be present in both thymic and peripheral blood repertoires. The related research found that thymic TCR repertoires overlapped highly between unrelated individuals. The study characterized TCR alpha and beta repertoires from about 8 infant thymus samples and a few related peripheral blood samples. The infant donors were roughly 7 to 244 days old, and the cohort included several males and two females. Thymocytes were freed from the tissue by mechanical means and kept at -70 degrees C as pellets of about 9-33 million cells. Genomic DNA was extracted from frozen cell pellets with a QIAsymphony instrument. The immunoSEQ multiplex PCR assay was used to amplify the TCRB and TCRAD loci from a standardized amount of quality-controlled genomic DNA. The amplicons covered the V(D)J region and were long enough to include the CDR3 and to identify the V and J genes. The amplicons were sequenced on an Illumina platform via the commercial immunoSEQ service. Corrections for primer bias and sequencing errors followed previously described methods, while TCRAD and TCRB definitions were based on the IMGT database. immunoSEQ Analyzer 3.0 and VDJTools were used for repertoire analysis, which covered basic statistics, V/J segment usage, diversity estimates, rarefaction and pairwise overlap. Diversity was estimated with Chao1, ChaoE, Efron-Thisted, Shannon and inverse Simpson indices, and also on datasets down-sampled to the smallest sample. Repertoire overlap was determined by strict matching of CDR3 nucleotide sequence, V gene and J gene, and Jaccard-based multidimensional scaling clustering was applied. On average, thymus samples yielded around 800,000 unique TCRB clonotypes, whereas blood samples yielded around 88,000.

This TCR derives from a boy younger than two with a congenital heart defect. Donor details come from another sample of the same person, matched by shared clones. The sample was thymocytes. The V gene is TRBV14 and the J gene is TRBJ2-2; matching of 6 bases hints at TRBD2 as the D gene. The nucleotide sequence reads TGTGCCAGCAGCCATAGGGGAGGTAACACCGGGGAGCTGTTTTTT. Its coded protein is CASSHRGGNTGELFF.